The next 5 T cell receptor beta chains were all read from a single sample in a study of PD-1 blockade in classical Hodgkin lymphoma. Sequenced by immunoSEQ multiplex PCR; TCRdb stores in-frame clones only, minus some. Seen here are about 76,000 clones, approximately 91% observed once, and the top ten hold less than 25%. Each of the patients experienced relapse following autologous stem cell transplantation, and their brentuximab vedotin exposure differed. Source: peripheral blood mononuclear cells (PBMCs), taken at baseline. The receptor set was obtained from a human donor with classical Hodgkin lymphoma.

V gene TRBV7-6 combines with J gene TRBJ2-5; D ambiguous. The CDR3 contains 14 residues. Germline values: CDR1 SGHVS, CDR2 FNYEAQ. V was pared by 2 bases and J by 5 bases, with 12 bases between. In DNA, the CDR3 is TGTGCCAGCAGCTTATTTCGAGGTCAGGAGACCCAGTACTTC. It translates to CASSLFRGQETQYF.

The chain combines TRBV6-6 with TRBJ2-7, with TRBD1 matching 11 bases. CDR1 is MNHNY, CDR2 SVGAGI, per germline (reference sequence). This CDR3 contains 12 residues. J lost 6 bases, V lost 6 bases, and 1 base had no gene match. The chain's CDR3 is CASRDRGLEQYF. CDR3 coding DNA: TGTGCCAGCAGGGACAGGGGGCTCGAGCAGTACTTC.

CDR3 sequence (DNA): TGTGCCAGCAGCTCAGGGTCCTCCTACAATGAGCAGTTCTTC. Protein product: CASSSGSSYNEQFF. The gene calls are TRBV9 and TRBJ2-1; tentatively, D is TRBD1 (5 bases). V lost 4 bases to trimming and J lost 0 bases, with 8 bases between them. The CDR3 contains 14 residues. The germline gives CDR1 SGDLS, CDR2 YYNGEE.

The rearrangement uses TRBV30 and TRBJ2-1, with 11 bases matching TRBD2. This CDR3 region has 14 residues. Germline V gene sequence: CDR1 GTSNPN, CDR2 SVGIG (reference sequence). V trimming: 7 bases; J trimming: 0 bases; junction bases outside the gene matches: 2. As DNA, the CDR3 is TGTGCCTCAACTAGCGGGAGCTCCTACAATGAGCAGTTCTTC. Translating gives CASTSGSSYNEQFF.

The chain carries TRBV4-1 and TRBJ1-5; no firm D call. The CDR3 has 14 residues. Deletions cut 0 bases from V and 3 bases from J, with 6 bases between. CDR1 is MGHRA, CDR2 YSYEKL, per germline. The CDR3 spells CASSQDWANQPQHF. The CDR3 DNA is TGCGCCAGCAGCCAAGATTGGGCCAATCAGCCCCAGCATTTT.